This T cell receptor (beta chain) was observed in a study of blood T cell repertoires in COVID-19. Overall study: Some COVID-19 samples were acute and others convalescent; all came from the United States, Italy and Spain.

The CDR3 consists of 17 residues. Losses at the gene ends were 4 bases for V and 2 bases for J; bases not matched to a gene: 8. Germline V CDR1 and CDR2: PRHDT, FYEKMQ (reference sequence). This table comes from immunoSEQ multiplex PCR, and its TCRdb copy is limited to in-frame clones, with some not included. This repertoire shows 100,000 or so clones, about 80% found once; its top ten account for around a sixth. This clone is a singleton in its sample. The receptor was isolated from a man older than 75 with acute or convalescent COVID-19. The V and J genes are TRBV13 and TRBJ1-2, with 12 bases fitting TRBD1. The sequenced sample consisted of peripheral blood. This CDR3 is CASSCQGQGAWNYGYTF. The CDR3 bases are TGTGCCAGCAGCTGTCAGGGACAGGGGGCTTGGAACTATGGCTACACCTTC.